A single sample gave rise to the 23 T cell receptor beta chains below, sequenced in a study of human T cells and chemical hapten exposure. The sample's time point: pre-sensitization, week 0. Specified treatment: therapeutic diphenylcyclopropenone sensitization with weekly scalp DPC. TCRdb processed the RACE reads anew with MiXCR; each CDR3 protein has one entry. The table includes approximately 77,000 distinct CDR3 sequences, 14% detected once. Sequencing used whole blood, obtained in connection with sensitization to the hapten diphenylcyclopropenone (DPC). These receptor sequences come from a woman between 45 and 60 years old with alopecia areata. Some clones in this sample may be carry-over from other donors' samples.

This clonotype was counted at least ten times. The rearrangement links TRBV18 to TRBJ1-5; D remains unclear. There are 14 residues in the CDR3. CDR1 and CDR2 (germline): KGHSH, LQKENI. V dropped 2 bases and J dropped 2 bases, with 7 bases sitting between them. CDR3 DNA sequence: TGTGCCAGCTCACCAGGCGGGGGCAATCAGCCCCAGCATTTT. It translates to CASSPGGGNQPQHF.

In this sample, this clonotype turned up many times. V usage is TRBV14 and J usage is TRBJ2-5; D is possibly TRBD2 (6 bases). Per the germline V gene, CDR1 is SGHDN and CDR2 is FVKESK. The CDR3 runs to 15 residues. V shed 3 bases and J shed 10 bases, with 21 bases lying between them. CDR3: CASSQRDFTSRFQYF. The CDR3 nucleotides are TGTGCCAGCAGCCAGCGGGATTTCACCTCACGGTTCCAGTACTTC. The whole variable domain, filled in from reference TRBV14 and TRBJ2-5, reads EAGVTQFPSHSVIEKGQTVTLRCDPISGHDNLYWYRRVMGKEIKFLLHFVKESKQDESGMPNNRFLAERTGGTYSTLKVQPAELEDSGVYFCASSQRDFTSRFQYFGPGTRLLVL.

This clonotype was recorded a few times. This sequence joins TRBV27 and TRBJ2-2, with TRBD2 matching 12 bases. CDR1 MNHEY and CDR2 SMNVEV come from the germline V gene (reference sequence). Trimming at V came to 6 bases and at J to 8 bases, leaving 4 bases not matched to a gene. CDR3 length: 14 residues. CDR3 region: CASSLAGGLGELFF. The CDR3 coding sequence is TGTGCCAGCAGCCTAGCGGGAGGGCTAGGGGAGCTGTTTTTT.

This clonotype turned up a few times. The V and J genes are TRBV3-1 and TRBJ2-3, with TRBD1 matching over 9 bases. The germline gives CDR1 LGHDT, CDR2 YNNKEL (reference sequence). V gave up 3 bases and J gave up 9 bases; unmatched junction bases: 13. The CDR3 has 16 amino acids. The CDR3 coding sequence is TGTGCCAGCAGCCACACCTTGGGGACAGGGTGGAGGACGCAGTATTTT. Its protein product is CASSHTLGTGWRTQYF.

This clonotype was counted only a few times. This chain joins TRBV18 and TRBJ2-5, with D unresolved. The CDR3 runs 12 residues. Trimming stripped 3 bases from V and 5 bases from J, with 7 bases between. Germline CDR1 is KGHSH and CDR2 is LQKENI. CDR3 amino acids: CASSPIRETQYF. The CDR3 DNA sequence: TGTGCCAGCTCACCGATTCGGGAGACCCAGTACTTC.

The V call is TRBV12-3 or TRBV12-4, the J call TRBJ1-1; TRBD1 matches 8 bases. V gave up 4 bases and J gave up 1 base; unmatched junction bases: 2. This CDR3 contains 14 residues. This CDR3 is CASSWDRPNTEAFF. CDR3 bases: TGTGCCAGCAGTTGGGACAGGCCGAACACTGAAGCTTTCTTT.

The chain has TRBV7-2 and TRBJ2-1, with 10 positions matching TRBD1. The CDR3 is made up of 16 amino acids. The germline V gene encodes CDR1 SGHTA and CDR2 FQGNSA. V shed 5 bases, J shed 1 base, and the junction held 5 bases outside the gene matches. The CDR3 sequence is CASSKRDRGSYNEQFF. DNA of the CDR3: TGTGCCAGCAGCAAACGGGACAGGGGTTCCTACAATGAGCAGTTCTTC.

This clonotype came up many times. The rearrangement joins TRBV7-8 to TRBJ1-6; D uncertain. This CDR3 spans 17 amino acids. From germline, CDR1 is SGHVS and CDR2 FQNEAQ. The V end lost 5 bases, the J end lost 4 bases, and 18 bases lay between the germline ends. The CDR3, as DNA: TGTGCCAGCAGCACGATGGGGAGTTCACTTTATAATTCACCCCTCCACTTT. This encodes CASSTMGSSLYNSPLHF. Full variable domain (remainder filled in from reference TRBV7-8 and TRBJ1-6): GAGVSQSPRYKVAKRGQDVALRCDPISGHVSLFWYQQALGQGPEFLTYFQNEAQLDKSGLPSDRFFAERPEGSVSTLKIQRTQQEDSAVYLCASSTMGSSLYNSPLHFGNGTRLTVT.

The chain links TRBV7-9 to TRBJ2-7, with 9 bases identical to TRBD2. After removal of 0 bases from V and 5 bases from J, the junction contained 8 bases not matched to a gene. Per germline, CDR1 SEHNR and CDR2 FQNEAQ (reference sequence). The CDR3 length is 16 residues. The chain's CDR3 is CASSLARSLAGNEQYF. The CDR3 nucleotides are TGTGCCAGCAGCTTAGCGAGATCGCTAGCGGGAAACGAGCAGTACTTC. The full variable domain, in which reference TRBV7-9 and TRBJ2-7 provide the parts outside the CDR3, is DTGVSQNPRHKITKRGQNVTFRCDPISEHNRLYWYRQTLGQGPEFLTYFQNEAQLEKSRLLSDRFSAERPKGSFSTLEIQRTEQGDSAMYLCASSLARSLAGNEQYFGPGTRLTVT.

Only a few counts were recorded for this clonotype. This chain joins TRBV18 and TRBJ2-7; possible D gene TRBD1, 7 bases. The germline CDR1 and CDR2 sequences are KGHSH and LQKENI. This CDR3 spans 15 amino acids. Deletions cut 0 bases from V and 6 bases from J, with 15 bases between. The CDR3 DNA is TGTGCCAGCTCACCACCGGCAGGGGGGCTTCGCGAGCAGTACTTC. It codes for CASSPPAGGLREQYF.

This chain uses TRBV6-5 with TRBJ2-7; 8 positions agree with TRBD2. Germline loops: CDR1 MNHEY, CDR2 SVGAGI. V was clipped by 6 bases and J by 3 bases; unmatched bases: 10. This CDR3 has 15 residues. The CDR3 DNA follows: TGTGCCAGCAGACCATTTTCGACTAGCGACTACGAGCAGTACTTC. Translated: CASRPFSTSDYEQYF.

This clonotype has just a few counts. The rearrangement uses TRBV7-9 and TRBJ1-6; D remains unclear. Germline assignment: CDR1 SEHNR and CDR2 FQNEAQ (reference sequence). CDR3 size: 17 residues. V dropped 2 bases and J dropped 8 bases, with 19 bases sitting between them. CDR3 nucleotide sequence: TGTGCCAGCAGCTTATCGGAAGGCTTCCGGGAAGATTCACCCCTCCACTTT. It yields the protein CASSLSEGFREDSPLHF.

This clonotype appeared a few times. The DNA for the CDR3 is TGCAGTGCTAGCCCCCGACAGGGCTATAATTCACCCCTCCACTTT. Translated, it gives CSASPRQGYNSPLHF. V is TRBV20-1 and J is TRBJ1-6, with TRBD1 identical over 7 bases. CDR1 and CDR2 from the germline V gene are DFQATT and SNEGSKA (reference sequence). The CDR3 is 15 residues long. V was clipped by 3 bases and J by 3 bases; unmatched bases: 5.

This clonotype was observed once. The CDR3 reads CATRDRGSYEQYF. The CDR3 nucleotides are TGTGCCACAAGGGACAGGGGCTCCTACGAGCAGTACTTC. The V gene is TRBV28, the J gene TRBJ2-7, with 10 bases identical to TRBD1. This CDR3 is built from 13 residues. The V gene end was trimmed by 10 bases and the J gene end by 0 bases; junction bases not matched to a gene: 3. The germline V gene encodes CDR1 MDHEN and CDR2 SYDVKM.

V usage is TRBV6-5 and J usage is TRBJ1-1; TRBD1 matches 7 bases. The CDR3 spans 14 residues. Germline V lookup: CDR1 MNHEY, CDR2 SVGAGI. V lost 5 bases to trimming and J lost 4 bases; unmatched junction nucleotides: 7. The CDR3 DNA reads TGTGCCAGCAGTACGCAGGGGGGATCCACTGAAGCTTTCTTT. Encoded protein: CASSTQGGSTEAFF.

This clonotype is categorized as medium-sized. The CDR3 DNA is TGTGCCAGCAGTTTAACACCCGCCGAGCAGTTCTTC. It specifies CASSLTPAEQFF. The rearrangement links TRBV3-1 to TRBJ2-1; the D is unclear. The CDR3 is made up of 12 amino acids. V was shortened by 6 bases and J by 10 bases, with 13 bases between the two germline ends. CDR1 and CDR2 from the germline V gene are LGHDT and YNNKEL (reference sequence).

J is TRBJ2-7 and V is TRBV21-1; the table's D call TRBD1 went unverified against the DNA. TRBV21-1 is noted as a pseudogene. The CDR3 contains 14 residues. For the CDR3, the DNA is TGTGCCAGCAGCAAAGGGACATACCCCTACGAGCAGTACTTC. Translated, it gives CASSKGTYPYEQYF.

At least ten counts were recorded for this clonotype. The rearrangement links TRBV18 to TRBJ2-1, with D perhaps matching TRBD2 (6 bases). V was trimmed by 1 base and J by 7 bases, leaving 14 bases between them. The germline V gene has CDR1 KGHSH and CDR2 LQKENI. The CDR3 totals 15 residues. CDR3 bases: TGTGCCAGCTCACCACTAGCGGTAGACCGGAATGAGCAGTTCTTC. Translated, it gives CASSPLAVDRNEQFF. The full variable domain, its missing parts supplied by reference TRBV18 and TRBJ2-1, is NAGVMQNPRHLVRRRGQEARLRCSPMKGHSHVYWYRQLPEEGLKFMVYLQKENIIDESGMPKERFSAEFPKEGPSILRIQQVVRGDSAAYFCASSPLAVDRNEQFFGPGTRLTVL.

The chain couples TRBV6-1 to TRBJ1-2; 8 bases fit TRBD1. Trimming removed 6 bases from V and 3 bases from J; junction bases left unmatched: 3. The V gene's germline CDR1 is MNHNS and CDR2 SASEGT. The CDR3 totals 13 residues. In DNA, the CDR3 is TGTGCCAGCAGGGGGACAGGCCACTATGGCTACACCTTC. Translation gives CASRGTGHYGYTF.

This clonotype was seen many times. V usage is TRBV4-1 and J usage is TRBJ2-7, with D maybe TRBD2 (5 bases). The CDR3 loop spans 15 amino acids. The germline gives CDR1 MGHRA, CDR2 YSYEKL. V was shortened by 0 bases and J by 4 bases, with 13 bases between the two germline ends. In nucleotides, the CDR3 is TGCGCCAGCAGCCAAGATATTCGGGAATTGTACGAGCAGTACTTC. This codes for CASSQDIRELYEQYF.

The rearrangement joins TRBV7-2 to TRBJ2-7; D gene unclear. Germline loops: CDR1 SGHTA, CDR2 FQGNSA. The CDR3 runs 14 residues. V lost 2 bases and J lost 3, with 11 bases in between. CDR3 loop: CASSLTPSSYEQYF. CDR3 nucleotide sequence: TGTGCCAGCAGCTTAACCCCCTCGAGCTACGAGCAGTACTTC.

In this sample, this clonotype turned up a few times. The rearrangement uses TRBV2 and TRBJ1-1; D is possibly TRBD1 (6 bases). The germline V gene encodes CDR1 SNHLY and CDR2 FYNNEI. V lost 2 bases to trimming and J lost 2 bases, with 9 bases between them. The CDR3 loop spans 14 amino acids. CDR3 nucleotide sequence: TGTGCCAGCAGTGAATGGGGGCGAAACACTGAAGCTTTCTTT. Translation gives CASSEWGRNTEAFF.

The chain has TRBV29-1 and TRBJ1-1; D gene uncertain. The CDR3 runs to 13 residues. From germline, CDR1 is SQVTM and CDR2 ANQGSEA. Trimming removed 8 bases from V and 1 base from J, with 14 bases in between. The CDR3 sequence: CSFLTEKNTEAFF. The CDR3 region has the DNA TGCAGCTTCCTGACTGAAAAGAACACTGAAGCTTTCTTT.